This T cell receptor beta chain was retrieved from a study of T-cell memory formation after mild COVID-19. Overall study context: TCR clusters were largely donor specific. Study-level results: Clones that got smaller from day 15 to 85 had even CD4/CD8, while clones growing later tipped toward CD4+. Cross-reactive memory appears to have joined, as suggested by some responding clones showing up in pre-infection memory.

This clonotype was seen a handful of times. Its specificity is not known. TCRdb re-derived calls from the 5' RACE reads in MiXCR, one entry per CDR3 protein. The sample records 250,000 to 400,000 distinct CDR3 sequences, roughly an eighth being singletons. This CDR3 region has 14 residues. V lost 10 bases to trimming and J lost 5 bases, with 18 bases between them. Per germline, CDR1 MNHEY and CDR2 SVGEGT. The source of this sequence is a man younger than 35 who had mild COVID-19 (a few samples of this study predate the infection). Cell type and time point are not known. Sequenced sample: PBMCs or a T cell subset sorted from them (not recorded which). V usage is TRBV6-2 or TRBV6-3 and J usage is TRBJ2-1, with a possible D match to TRBD2 (5 bases). CDR3 residues: CATARGWGHNEQFF. As DNA, the CDR3 is TGTGCCACCGCACGGGGTTGGGGTCACAATGAGCAGTTCTTC.